This T cell receptor beta chain stems from a study of technical replicates of blood from a handful of donors. V shed 8 bases, J shed 4 bases, and the junction held 11 bases outside the gene matches. Germline CDR1 MNHEY, CDR2 SVGAGI. This CDR3 contains 14 residues. Only in-frame clones appear in the TCRdb table, and some are missing; sequencing was by immunoSEQ multiplex PCR. The sample holds approximately 50,000 clones, around 84% seen once. The material sequenced was PBMCs. This receptor was taken from a human donor in good health. Some clones in this sample may be carry-over from other donors' samples. The chain joins TRBV6-5 to TRBJ2-7; 7 bases line up with TRBD1. CDR3 residues: CASALDRRIYEQYF. CDR3 nucleotides: TGTGCCAGCGCATTGGACAGGAGGATTTACGAGCAGTACTTC.